Below are 20 T cell receptor beta chains sequenced from a single sample in a study of T-cell reconstitution after alpha-beta-depleted transplantation in children. It was with unique molecular identifiers that the TCRbeta library was prepared. TCRdb reprocessed the PCR reads via MiXCR and lists one record per CDR3 protein. The sample comprises about 74,000 distinct CDR3 sequences, around an eighth of which are singletons, and about 26% rests with the top ten. The source material was PBMCs, mostly from graft donor cells, sampled 180 days after TCRalphabeta/CD19-depleted stem cell transplant. All receptors derive from a male patient aged 2-15 years who had a stem cell transplant for acute lymphoblastic leukemia, so the T cells may come from the graft donor.

This clonotype was found a few times. The V and J genes are TRBV27 and TRBJ2-1; 16 bases line up with TRBD2. Germline CDR1 MNHEY, CDR2 SMNVEV (reference sequence). The CDR3 sequence is 19 residues long. The junction had 7 bases not matched to a gene; V was cut back by 5 bases and J by 0 bases. CDR3 DNA: TGTGCCAGCAGTCTCCTAGGGACTAGCGGGGGGGCCTCCTACAATGAGCAGTTCTTC. Translating gives CASSLLGTSGGASYNEQFF.

The table lists this clonotype with a few counts. J is TRBJ2-5 and V is TRBV3-1; no clear D. CDR3 length: 12 amino acids. Between the trimmed V and J ends, which lost 3 bases and 6 bases, there was a span of 8 bases. Per germline, CDR1 LGHDT and CDR2 YNNKEL (reference sequence). CDR3 sequence reads: CASSQLKQTQYF. Written as DNA, the CDR3 is TGTGCCAGCAGCCAGCTTAAGCAGACCCAGTACTTC.

There are a few counts of this clonotype. The V and J genes are TRBV12-3 or TRBV12-4 and TRBJ2-2; TRBD1 might be the D (6 bases). CDR3 size: 14 residues. Between the trimmed V and J ends, which lost 7 bases and 3 bases, there was a span of 12 bases. This CDR3 reads CASTPTGYTGELFF. The CDR3 DNA reads as TGTGCCAGCACTCCGACAGGATACACCGGGGAGCTGTTTTTT.

For this clonotype: At one boundary the junction diverges from the germline segment, which might be a read error. The chain has TRBV4-2 and TRBJ2-3, with 9 bases matching TRBD2. Germline V gene sequence: CDR1 LGHNA, CDR2 YNFKEQ. The CDR3 consists of 15 residues. The CDR3 DNA is TGTGCCGGCAGCCAAGACGGACTAGCGCCAGATACGCAGTATTTT. Protein: CAGSQDGLAPDTQYF.

This clonotype was detected only a few times. The rearrangement uses TRBV7-2 and TRBJ1-3; TRBD1 might be the D (5 bases). CDR1 and CDR2 (germline): SGHTA, FQGNSA. V lost 3 bases to trimming and J lost 4 bases, with 7 bases between them. This CDR3 is built from 13 residues. The CDR3 spells CASSLGVGNTIYF. The CDR3 DNA sequence: TGTGCCAGCAGCTTGGGGGTCGGAAACACCATATATTTT.

This clonotype was picked up many times. V gene TRBV6-5 combines with J gene TRBJ2-3; TRBD2 agrees at 7 bases. The junction had 4 bases not matched to a gene; V was cut back by 6 bases and J by 7 bases. The CDR3 is made up of 12 amino acids. Per germline, CDR1 MNHEY and CDR2 SVGAGI. The CDR3 nucleotides are TGTGCCAGCAGGATGGGAGGGAATACGCAGTATTTT. Its protein product is CASRMGGNTQYF.

The rearrangement links TRBV9 to TRBJ1-3, with 7 positions matching TRBD1. CDR1 is SGDLS, CDR2 YYNGEE, per germline. The CDR3 is 16 residues long. The junction had 6 bases not matched to a gene; V was cut back by 0 bases and J by 3 bases. The CDR3 coding sequence is TGTGCCAGCAGCGTAGACCCTACAGGGGTTGGAAACACCATATATTTT. Translating it yields CASSVDPTGVGNTIYF.

J is TRBJ2-1 and V is TRBV4-3, with 11 bases identical to TRBD1. Germline CDR1 LGHNA, CDR2 YSLEER. The CDR3 runs 16 residues. J gave up 0 bases and V 4 bases, and 2 bases lay outside the gene matches. The CDR3 coding sequence is TGCGCCAGCAGCCCGGGGACAGGGGGCTCCTACAATGAGCAGTTCTTC. Protein: CASSPGTGGSYNEQFF.

The chain has TRBV5-6 and TRBJ2-2; 12 nucleotides line up with TRBD2. V gave up 4 bases and J gave up 4 bases; unmatched junction bases: 11. Germline V lookup: CDR1 SGHDT, CDR2 YYEEEE. The CDR3 loop spans 18 amino acids. The chain's CDR3 is CASSLLAGGSLGTGELFF. CDR3 sequence (DNA): TGTGCCAGCAGCCTACTAGCGGGGGGCTCCTTGGGCACCGGGGAGCTGTTTTTT.

The chain has TRBV18 and TRBJ2-3; no firm D call. The CDR3 has 13 residues. The V and J ends lost 4 bases and 3 bases respectively, with 8 bases between them. Germline V lookup: CDR1 KGHSH, CDR2 LQKENI. The CDR3 DNA reads as TGTGCCAGCTCACGGGATCGTACAGATACGCAGTATTTT. Its translation: CASSRDRTDTQYF.

CDR3 loop: CATSRDLRGFYGYTF. DNA of the CDR3: TGTGCCACCAGCAGAGATCTCAGGGGATTCTATGGCTACACCTTC. The rearrangement links TRBV15 to TRBJ1-2; D is possibly TRBD1 (6 bases). This CDR3 spans 15 amino acids. Germline V CDR1 and CDR2: LNHNV, YYDKDF (reference sequence). With 0 bases removed from V and 4 bases from J, the gap between germline ends came to 12 bases.

This chain joins TRBV12-5 and TRBJ1-1; possibly TRBD1 for D (6 bases). Germline V lookup: CDR1 LGHNT, CDR2 FRNRAP. This CDR3 has 13 residues. V gave up 5 bases and J gave up 4 bases, with 11 bases separating them. The CDR3 region has the DNA TGTGCTAGTGGTCTAAGGGGGTCCACTGAAGCTTTCTTT. This encodes CASGLRGSTEAFF.

V and J are TRBV11-2 and TRBJ2-3; the match to TRBD1 covers 10 bases. Trimming removed 3 bases from V and 3 bases from J; junction bases left unmatched: 12. This CDR3 region has 18 residues. Looked up from germline, CDR1 is SGHAT and CDR2 is FQNNGV. CDR3 DNA sequence: TGTGCCAGCAGCTTCTCGACAGGGGGCATCAAACCGACAGATACGCAGTATTTT. It is translated as CASSFSTGGIKPTDTQYF.

This clonotype was picked up a small number of times. The CDR3 sequence is CASSLGTNTEAFF. DNA for the CDR3: TGCGCCAGCAGCTTGGGGACTAACACTGAAGCTTTCTTT. The chain carries TRBV5-1 and TRBJ1-1; D remains ambiguous. The CDR3 totals 13 residues. V was cut by 0 bases and J by 2 bases, with 5 bases left in between. Per the germline V gene, CDR1 is SGHRS and CDR2 is YFSETQ.

The table lists this clonotype with a few counts. This sequence joins TRBV2 and TRBJ1-4; 9 bases align to TRBD1. The ends lost 8 bases at V and 5 bases at J; junction bases unmatched: 9. The CDR3 covers 15 residues. CDR1 and CDR2 from the germline V gene are SNHLY and FYNNEI. CDR3 in amino acids: CASGTGPGWNEKLFF. The CDR3 nucleotides are TGTGCCAGCGGGACAGGGCCTGGGTGGAATGAAAAACTGTTTTTT.

CDR3 nucleotides: TGTGCCAGCAGCTTACGACAGGGGAGCAACTATGGCTACACCTTC. Amino acids: CASSLRQGSNYGYTF. The chain combines TRBV7-9 with TRBJ1-2; 8 positions agree with TRBD1. The CDR3 runs to 15 residues. The J segment lost 2 bases and the V segment lost 2 bases, leaving 4 bases of the junction unmatched. The germline CDR1 and CDR2 sequences are SEHNR and FQNEAQ (reference sequence).

This clonotype was recorded a few times. The chain combines TRBV20-1 with TRBJ2-2; D is uncertain. CDR1 is DFQATT and CDR2 is SNEGSKA in the germline V gene (reference sequence). The CDR3 is 13 amino acids. Trimming cost V 6 bases and J 7 bases, with 15 bases left between them. CDR3 nucleotides: TGCAGTGCCGGACCGGGCCTGGGCGGGGAGCTGTTTTTT. Protein product: CSAGPGLGGELFF.

This clonotype is medium-sized. CDR3 loop: CASSLQRGRAHVEQFF. DNA of the CDR3: TGTGCCAGCAGCTTGCAACGCGGGAGGGCCCATGTTGAGCAGTTCTTC. V usage is TRBV5-6 and J usage is TRBJ2-1; 9 bases map to TRBD2. Germline V gene sequence: CDR1 SGHDT, CDR2 YYEEEE. The CDR3 runs to 16 residues. J gave up 9 bases and V 1 base, and 11 bases lay outside the gene matches.

This clonotype was seen only a few times. The V gene is TRBV4-3, the J gene TRBJ2-3; TRBD2 might be the D (5 bases). Germline V gives CDR1 LGHNA, CDR2 YSLEER. V was cut by 3 bases and J by 4 bases, with 11 bases left in between. The CDR3 contains 14 residues. The CDR3: CASSHLSVSDTQYF. The CDR3 DNA follows: TGCGCCAGCAGCCACCTTAGCGTCTCAGATACGCAGTATTTT.

This clonotype appeared a few times. The J gene is TRBJ2-3, the V gene TRBV7-2; D is ambiguous. The CDR3 length is 16 residues. Trimming removed 3 bases from V and 0 bases from J, with 13 bases in between. Germline CDR1 is SGHTA and CDR2 is FQGNSA. The CDR3 sequence: CASSFYSAQSTDTQYF. The CDR3 coding sequence is TGTGCCAGCAGCTTTTATTCGGCACAAAGCACAGATACGCAGTATTTT.